Reported below is one T cell receptor (beta chain). The antigen is unknown. Vbeta (60) and Jbeta (13) primers were used in the PCR. The assay was immunoSEQ multiplex PCR, and TCRdb's table has in-frame clones only and misses some. The repertoire holds about 110,000 clones, with 70% to 75% as singletons. These data belong to a study of cytomegalovirus exposure and HLA in healthy donors. The study, taken as a whole, reports: Altogether, more than 150 TCR beta chains were recorded as cytomegalovirus-associated. Through in vitro validation, a few CMV-associated chains were shown to be specific for CMV antigens. Several of the most significant clusters were apparently associated with common viral pathogens in a later analysis.

After removal of 3 bases from V and 0 bases from J, the junction contained 4 bases not matched to a gene. The length of the CDR3 is 16 residues. The germline V gene encodes CDR1 KGHSH and CDR2 LQKENI. Sequenced input: PBMCs. The chain is built from TRBV18 and TRBJ1-3, with 8 bases lining up with TRBD1. The TCR was taken from a woman aged 40-49 years in good health and CMV-seronegative. As DNA, the CDR3 is TGTGCCAGCTCACCGGGACAGGCAAGCTCTGGAAACACCATATATTTT. Translation: CASSPGQASSGNTIYF.